One sample yielded the 2 T cell receptor beta chains listed below, sequenced in a study of beta chain features in type 1 diabetes. As every portion of the isolated RNA was reverse transcribed, the sequencing read expressed TCRB transcripts. TCRdb's table, derived via immunoSEQ multiplex PCR, lists solely in-frame clones and lacks some. The sample consists of hundreds of thousands of clones, about a sixth of them appearing once. The sequenced material came from naive CD4+ T cells from blood. These receptors were collected from a woman under 30 in good health.

The sample holds a few counts of this clone. This chain joins TRBV25-1 and TRBJ2-7; 9 bases are a match to TRBD2. Trimming removed 0 bases from V and 6 bases from J; junction bases left unmatched: 6. Germline V gene sequence: CDR1 MGHDK, CDR2 SYGVNS. The CDR3 loop spans 15 amino acids. The CDR3 region is CASSEYVAGAGEQYF. DNA of the CDR3: TGTGCCAGCAGTGAATATGTAGCGGGAGCGGGCGAGCAGTACTTC.

This chain uses TRBV5-1 with TRBJ2-2; 10 nucleotides line up with TRBD2. Unmatched junction bases numbered 3, after V lost 4 bases and J lost 3 bases. The CDR3 spans 15 residues. From germline, CDR1 is SGHRS and CDR2 YFSETQ. The CDR3 loop reads CASSEREGHTGELFF. The CDR3 DNA follows: TGCGCCAGCAGCGAGCGGGAGGGCCACACCGGGGAGCTGTTTTTT.